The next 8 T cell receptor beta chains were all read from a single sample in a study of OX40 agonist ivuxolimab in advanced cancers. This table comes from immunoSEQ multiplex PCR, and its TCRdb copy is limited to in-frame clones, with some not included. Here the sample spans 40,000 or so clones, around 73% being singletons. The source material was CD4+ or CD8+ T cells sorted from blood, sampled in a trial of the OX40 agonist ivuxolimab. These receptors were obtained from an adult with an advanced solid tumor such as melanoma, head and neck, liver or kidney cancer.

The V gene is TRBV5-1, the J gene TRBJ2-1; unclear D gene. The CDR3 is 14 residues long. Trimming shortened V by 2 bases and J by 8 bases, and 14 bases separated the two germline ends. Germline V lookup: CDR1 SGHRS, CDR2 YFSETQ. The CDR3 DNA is TGCGCCAGCAGCTTAATGGGTGGGGTTTATGAGCAGTTCTTC. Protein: CASSLMGGVYEQFF.

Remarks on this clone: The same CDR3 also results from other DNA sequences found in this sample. CDR3 nucleotide sequence: TGTGCCAGCAGCTTGGGCTCAAGCTCCTACGAGCAGTACTTC. Translation: CASSLGSSSYEQYF. This sequence joins TRBV11-2 and TRBJ2-7; D gene uncertain. Germline CDR1 SGHAT, CDR2 FQNNGV. The CDR3 is made up of 14 amino acids. V shed 3 bases and J shed 0 bases, with 9 bases lying between them.

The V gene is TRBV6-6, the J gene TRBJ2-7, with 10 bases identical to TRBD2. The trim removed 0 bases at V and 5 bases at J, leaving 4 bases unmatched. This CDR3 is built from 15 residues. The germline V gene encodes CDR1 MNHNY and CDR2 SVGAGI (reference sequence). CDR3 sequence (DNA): TGTGCCAGCAGTTACTCGGCTAGCGGGGGTGACGAGCAGTACTTC. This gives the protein CASSYSASGGDEQYF.

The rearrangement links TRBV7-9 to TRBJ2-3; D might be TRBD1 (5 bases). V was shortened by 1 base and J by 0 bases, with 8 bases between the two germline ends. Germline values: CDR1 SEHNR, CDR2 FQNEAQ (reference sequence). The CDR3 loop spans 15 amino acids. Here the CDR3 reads CASSLEGVSTDTQYF. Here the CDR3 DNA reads TGTGCCAGCAGCTTAGAAGGGGTTAGCACAGATACGCAGTATTTT.

This CDR3 reads CASSLAYGANYGYTF. The CDR3 DNA reads as TGTGCCAGCAGCTTAGCGTACGGGGCTAACTATGGCTACACCTTC. The chain recombines TRBV7-9 with TRBJ1-2, with no clear D. Germline lookup yields CDR1 SEHNR and CDR2 FQNEAQ (reference sequence). The length of the CDR3 is 15 residues. V dropped 0 bases and J dropped 0 bases, with 8 bases sitting between them.

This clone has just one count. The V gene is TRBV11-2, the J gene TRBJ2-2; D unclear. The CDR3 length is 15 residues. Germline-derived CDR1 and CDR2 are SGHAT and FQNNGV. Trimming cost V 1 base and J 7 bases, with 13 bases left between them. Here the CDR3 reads CASSLATLPGGELFF. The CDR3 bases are TGTGCCAGCAGCTTAGCTACCCTCCCGGGCGGGGAGCTGTTTTTT.

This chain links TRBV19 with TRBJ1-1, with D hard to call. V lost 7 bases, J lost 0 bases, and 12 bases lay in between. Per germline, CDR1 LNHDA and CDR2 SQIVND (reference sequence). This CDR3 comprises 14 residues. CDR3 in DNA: TGTGCCAGTACTGTCGAGGGTTTGAACACTGAAGCTTTCTTT. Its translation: CASTVEGLNTEAFF.

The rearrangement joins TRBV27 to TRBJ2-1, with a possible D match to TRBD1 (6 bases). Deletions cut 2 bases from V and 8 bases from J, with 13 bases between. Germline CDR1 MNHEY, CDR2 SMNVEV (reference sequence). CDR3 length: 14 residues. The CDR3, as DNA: TGTGCCAGCAGTTTAGGGGGCAGGTTGGATGAGCAGTTCTTC. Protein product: CASSLGGRLDEQFF.